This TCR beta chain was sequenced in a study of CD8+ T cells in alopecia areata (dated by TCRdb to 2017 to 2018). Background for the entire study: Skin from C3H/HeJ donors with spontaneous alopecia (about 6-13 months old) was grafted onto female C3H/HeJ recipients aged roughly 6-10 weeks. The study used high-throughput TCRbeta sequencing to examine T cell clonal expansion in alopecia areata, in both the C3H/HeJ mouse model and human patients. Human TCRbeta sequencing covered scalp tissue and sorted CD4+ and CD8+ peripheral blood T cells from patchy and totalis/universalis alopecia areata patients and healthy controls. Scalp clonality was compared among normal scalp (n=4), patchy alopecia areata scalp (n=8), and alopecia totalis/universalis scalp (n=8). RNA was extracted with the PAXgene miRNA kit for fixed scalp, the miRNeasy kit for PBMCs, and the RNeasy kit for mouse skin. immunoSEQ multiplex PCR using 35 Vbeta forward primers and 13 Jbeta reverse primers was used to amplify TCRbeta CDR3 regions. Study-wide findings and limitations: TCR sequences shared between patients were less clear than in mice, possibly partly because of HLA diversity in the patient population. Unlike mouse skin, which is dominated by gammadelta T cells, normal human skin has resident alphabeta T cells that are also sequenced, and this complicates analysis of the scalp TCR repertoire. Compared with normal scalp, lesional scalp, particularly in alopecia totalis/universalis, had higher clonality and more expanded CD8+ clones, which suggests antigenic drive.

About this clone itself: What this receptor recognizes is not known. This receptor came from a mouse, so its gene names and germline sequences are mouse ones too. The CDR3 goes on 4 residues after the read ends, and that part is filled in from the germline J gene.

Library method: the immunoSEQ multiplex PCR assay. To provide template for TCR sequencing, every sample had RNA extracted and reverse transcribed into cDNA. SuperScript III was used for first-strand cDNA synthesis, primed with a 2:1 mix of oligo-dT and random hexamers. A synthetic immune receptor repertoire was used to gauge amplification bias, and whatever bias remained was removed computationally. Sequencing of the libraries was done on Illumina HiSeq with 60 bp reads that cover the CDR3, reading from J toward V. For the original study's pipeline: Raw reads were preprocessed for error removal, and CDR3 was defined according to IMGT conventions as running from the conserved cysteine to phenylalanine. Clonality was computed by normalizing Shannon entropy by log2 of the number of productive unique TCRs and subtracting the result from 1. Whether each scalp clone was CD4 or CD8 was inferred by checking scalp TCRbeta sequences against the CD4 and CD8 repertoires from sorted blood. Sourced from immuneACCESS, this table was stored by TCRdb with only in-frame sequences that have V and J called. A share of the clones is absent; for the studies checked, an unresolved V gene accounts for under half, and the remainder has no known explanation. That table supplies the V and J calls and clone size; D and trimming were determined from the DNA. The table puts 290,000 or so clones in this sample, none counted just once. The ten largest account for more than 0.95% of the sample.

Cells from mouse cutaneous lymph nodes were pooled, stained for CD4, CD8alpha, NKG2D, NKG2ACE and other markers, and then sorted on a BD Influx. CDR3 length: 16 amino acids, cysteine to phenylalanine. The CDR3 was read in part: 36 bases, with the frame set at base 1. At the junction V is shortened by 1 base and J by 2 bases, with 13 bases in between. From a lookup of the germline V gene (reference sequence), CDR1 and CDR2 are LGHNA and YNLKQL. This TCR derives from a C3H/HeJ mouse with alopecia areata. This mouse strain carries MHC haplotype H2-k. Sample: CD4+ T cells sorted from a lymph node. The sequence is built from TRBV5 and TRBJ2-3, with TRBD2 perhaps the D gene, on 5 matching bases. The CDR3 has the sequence CASSQGSGKTAETLYF. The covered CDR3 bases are TGTGCCAGCAGCCAAGGCTCTGGGAAAACTGCAGAA.